The 22 T cell receptor beta chains reported below all come from one sample, sequenced in a study of cytomegalovirus exposure and HLA in healthy donors. PCR was performed using 60 Vbeta and 13 Jbeta primers. This table comes from immunoSEQ multiplex PCR, and its TCRdb copy is limited to in-frame clones, with some not included. Its table records roughly 120,000 clones. What was sequenced was PBMCs. These receptors were taken from a man aged 30 to 45 in good health and CMV-seronegative.

This sequence joins TRBV29-1 and TRBJ2-1; a possible D gene is TRBD2 (5 bases). The CDR3 runs 13 residues. Germline loops: CDR1 SQVTM, CDR2 ANQGSEA. V gave up 4 bases and J gave up 5 bases, with 12 bases separating them. CDR3 in amino acids: CSVAWGDHNEQFF. The CDR3 DNA reads as TGCAGCGTTGCATGGGGAGACCACAATGAGCAGTTCTTC.

This chain uses TRBV11-2 with TRBJ2-3; 9 bases agree with TRBD1. Per germline, CDR1 SGHAT and CDR2 FQNNGV. V trimming: 4 bases; J trimming: 4 bases; junction bases outside the gene matches: 12. CDR3 length: 17 residues. CDR3 DNA: TGTGCCAGCAGCTCAGAGGCCCCCGGGACAGGGCCAGATACGCAGTATTTT. The encoded protein is CASSSEAPGTGPDTQYF.

The chain links TRBV4-1 to TRBJ2-2, with D perhaps TRBD2 (5 bases). CDR3 length: 16 residues. Germline V CDR1 and CDR2: MGHRA, YSYEKL. Trimming shortened V by 3 bases and J by 5 bases, and 16 bases separated the two germline ends. The CDR3 protein is CASSHPRGVATGELFF. CDR3 coding DNA: TGCGCCAGCAGCCATCCCCGGGGAGTGGCGACCGGGGAGCTGTTTTTT.

This sequence joins TRBV19 and TRBJ1-5; 9 nucleotides match TRBD1. This CDR3 has 14 residues. Trimming took 6 bases from V and 7 from J; bases not matched to a gene: 7. Germline CDR1 and CDR2: LNHDA and SQIVND (reference sequence). The CDR3 nucleotides are TGTGCCAGTAGAGGCCGAGGGACAGGGCAGCCCCAGCATTTT. This translates into CASRGRGTGQPQHF.

The V gene is TRBV30, the J gene TRBJ2-5; 8 nucleotides align to TRBD2. Looked up from germline, CDR1 is GTSNPN and CDR2 is SVGIG (reference sequence). J was trimmed by 3 bases and V by 7 bases; bases with no gene match: 7. The CDR3 covers 13 residues. CDR3 DNA: TGTGCCTTCTTTACTAGCGGCAAAGAGACCCAGTACTTC. This codes for CAFFTSGKETQYF.

The rearrangement links TRBV5-1 to TRBJ2-1; 7 bases fit TRBD1. The CDR3 runs 17 residues. The germline V gene has CDR1 SGHRS and CDR2 YFSETQ. Trimming removed 3 bases from V and 7 bases from J; junction bases left unmatched: 16. CDR3 in DNA: TGCGCCAGCAGCTCGATAACCGGGACAGAAAAGGTTAATGAGCAGTTCTTC. It encodes CASSSITGTEKVNEQFF.

The chain carries TRBV19 and TRBJ1-1, with 9 bases that match TRBD1. The CDR3 has 14 amino acids. J lost 4 bases, V lost 8 bases, and 8 bases had no gene match. Germline V gene data show CDR1 as LNHDA and CDR2 as SQIVND (reference sequence). CDR3 bases: TGTGCCAGTTCCCCCCCGACAGGGGGCACTGAAGCTTTCTTT. It encodes CASSPPTGGTEAFF. Drawing the rest from reference TRBV19 and TRBJ1-1, the complete variable domain is DGGITQSPKYLFRKEGQNVTLSCEQNLNHDAMYWYRQDPGQGLRLIYYSQIVNDFQKGDIAEGYSVSREKKESFPLTVTSAQKNPTAFYLCASSPPTGGTEAFFGQGTRLTVV.

The rearrangement uses TRBV5-4 and TRBJ1-2; D uncertain. Germline CDR1 is SGHNT and CDR2 is YYREEE (reference sequence). The CDR3 length is 15 residues. With 0 bases removed from V and 4 bases from J, the gap between germline ends came to 13 bases. CDR3 bases: TGTGCCAGCAGCTTGGCGTTAGGCAGGTCCTATGGCTACACCTTC. It is translated as CASSLALGRSYGYTF.

The chain employs TRBV5-1 and TRBJ2-7, with unresolved D. V lost 4 bases to trimming and J lost 4 bases, with 12 bases between them. Germline V gene lookup returns CDR1 SGHRS and CDR2 YFSETQ. The CDR3 contains 13 residues. The CDR3 DNA is TGCGCCAGCAGCATGACTCCGCTATACGAGCAGTACTTC. Translating gives CASSMTPLYEQYF. Filled out from reference TRBV5-1 and TRBJ2-7, the complete variable domain reads KAGVTQTPRYLIKTRGQQVTLSCSPISGHRSVSWYQQTPGQGLQFLFEYFSETQRNKGNFPGRFSGRQFSNSRSEMNVSTLELGDSALYLCASSMTPLYEQYFGPGTRLTVT.

The gene calls are TRBV29-1 and TRBJ1-2; maybe TRBD1 (5 bases). The length of the CDR3 is 11 residues. The ends were cut back, 6 bases at V and 4 bases at J, with 9 bases in the middle. Germline values: CDR1 SQVTM, CDR2 ANQGSEA. As DNA, the CDR3 is TGCAGCGTCCCGGGACTCTATGGCTACACCTTC. As protein: CSVPGLYGYTF.

The V call is TRBV2, the J call TRBJ1-5; 7 nucleotides agree with TRBD1. The length of the CDR3 is 16 residues. V was pared by 3 bases and J by 5 bases, with 10 bases of the junction left unmatched. CDR1 is SNHLY and CDR2 is FYNNEI in the germline V gene. CDR3 DNA: TGTGCCAGCAGTGATGTTTTAGGGGGCCCGGATCAGCCCCAGCATTTT. This codes for CASSDVLGGPDQPQHF.

The chain is built from TRBV7-9 and TRBJ2-1, with 7 bases that match TRBD2. The CDR3 runs to 13 residues. Germline loops: CDR1 SEHNR, CDR2 FQNEAQ (reference sequence). The V and J ends lost 7 bases and 5 bases, in that order; junction bases with no gene match: 5. The CDR3 spells CASTSSGNNEQFF. For the CDR3, the DNA is TGTGCCAGCACCTCGAGCGGGAACAATGAGCAGTTCTTC.

The rearrangement joins TRBV28 to TRBJ1-5; a weak D match, TRBD1 (6 bases). Germline-derived CDR1 and CDR2 are MDHEN and SYDVKM. The CDR3 spans 12 residues. Trimming stripped 7 bases from V and 7 bases from J, with 11 bases between. In DNA form, the CDR3 reads TGTGCCAGCACGAGGGACAACCAGCCCCAGCATTTT. Translated, it gives CASTRDNQPQHF.

The chain joins TRBV11-2 to TRBJ1-2, with D unresolved. V lost 0 bases to trimming and J lost 1 base, with 6 bases between them. The CDR3 totals 14 residues. Germline V gene sequence: CDR1 SGHAT, CDR2 FQNNGV. CDR3 coding DNA: TGTGCCAGCAGCTTAGAGCGGGTTAACTATGGCTACACCTTC. Residues: CASSLERVNYGYTF.

The CDR3 region has the DNA TGTGCCAGCAGCGGACAGAAAAACTATGGCTACACCTTC. Its translation is CASSGQKNYGYTF. This sequence joins TRBV7-9 and TRBJ1-2, with D possibly TRBD1 on 6 matching bases. The V end was cut by 5 bases, the J end by 2 bases, with 9 bases between. CDR1 and CDR2 (germline): SEHNR, FQNEAQ (reference sequence). The CDR3 spans 13 residues.

The CDR3 sequence: CASSATGALNEQFF. For the CDR3, the DNA is TGTGCCAGCAGTGCGACAGGGGCCTTGAATGAGCAGTTCTTC. The rearrangement joins TRBV6-5 to TRBJ2-1; TRBD1 matches 8 bases. Per germline, CDR1 MNHEY and CDR2 SVGAGI. This CDR3 region has 14 residues. The V segment lost 5 bases and the J segment 7 bases; nucleotides outside the gene matches: 7.

The genes are TRBV27 and TRBJ2-2; perhaps TRBD2 as D (6 bases). The germline V and J ends were trimmed by 2 bases and 4 bases, with 14 bases remaining between them. The CDR3 sequence is 16 residues long. Germline CDR1 reads MNHEY; CDR2 reads SMNVEV (reference sequence). The CDR3 loop reads CASSLGGLTPTGELFF. The DNA for the CDR3 is TGTGCCAGCAGTTTAGGAGGGTTAACCCCCACCGGGGAGCTGTTTTTT.

The V and J genes are TRBV30 and TRBJ2-7; TRBD1 might be the D (6 bases). The CDR3 runs to 17 residues. Germline V CDR1 and CDR2: GTSNPN, SVGIG (reference sequence). Trimming cost V 3 bases and J 3 bases, with 24 bases left between them. The CDR3 protein is CAWSPSDRLLIYYEQYF. The CDR3 DNA follows: TGTGCCTGGAGCCCCTCGGACAGATTACTTATTTACTACGAGCAGTACTTC.

This chain connects TRBV29-1 to TRBJ1-2; weak D call: TRBD1 (5 bases). The CDR3 spans 11 residues. V dropped 6 bases and J dropped 5 bases, with 10 bases sitting between them. The germline V gene has CDR1 SQVTM and CDR2 ANQGSEA. The CDR3 spells CSVTQGYGYTF. The CDR3 DNA is TGCAGCGTCACTCAGGGTTATGGCTACACCTTC.

The chain uses TRBV5-1 and TRBJ1-2, with TRBD1 identical over 9 bases. Germline CDR1 is SGHRS and CDR2 is YFSETQ. The CDR3 runs 14 residues. Trimming removed 0 bases from V and 8 bases from J; junction bases left unmatched: 5. Here the CDR3 DNA reads TGCGCCAGCAGCTTGGCGGGACAGGGTCGGGGCTACACCTTC. Translating gives CASSLAGQGRGYTF.

The chain combines TRBV28 with TRBJ1-2; TRBD1 matches at 9 bases. CDR1 and CDR2 from the germline V gene are MDHEN and SYDVKM. Unmatched junction bases numbered 9, after V lost 5 bases and J lost 8 bases. The CDR3 sequence is 14 residues long. CDR3 sequence reads: CASSILQGARGYTF. DNA for the CDR3: TGTGCCAGCAGTATCTTACAGGGGGCTAGAGGCTACACCTTC.

The chain has TRBV9 and TRBJ2-7, with TRBD2 matching 8 bases. The CDR3 is 14 residues long. The ends lost 2 bases at V and 6 bases at J; junction bases unmatched: 7. The germline CDR1 and CDR2 sequences are SGDLS and YYNGEE. CDR3 amino acids: CASSVVPAGVEQYF. CDR3 sequence (DNA): TGTGCCAGCAGCGTGGTACCAGCGGGAGTCGAGCAGTACTTC.